This TCR beta chain was recovered during a study of T cells after yellow fever vaccination. Ten or more counts support this clonotype. TCRdb itself ran the 5' RACE reads through MiXCR, one entry per CDR3 protein. The sample contains under 500,000 distinct CDR3 sequences, around 20% of which appear only once. Germline CDR1 is SEHNR and CDR2 is FQNEAQ (reference sequence). V lost 1 base to trimming and J lost 2 bases, with 8 bases between them. This CDR3 has 14 residues. This TCR was recovered from a man younger than 35 who received the YFV17D yellow fever vaccine. The sample in question was PBMCs, obtained before the yellow fever booster vaccination. The rearrangement links TRBV7-9 to TRBJ1-1; unclear D gene. CDR3 residues: CASSLVSGNTEAFF. Written as DNA, the CDR3 is TGTGCCAGCAGCTTAGTTTCGGGAAACACTGAAGCTTTCTTT.